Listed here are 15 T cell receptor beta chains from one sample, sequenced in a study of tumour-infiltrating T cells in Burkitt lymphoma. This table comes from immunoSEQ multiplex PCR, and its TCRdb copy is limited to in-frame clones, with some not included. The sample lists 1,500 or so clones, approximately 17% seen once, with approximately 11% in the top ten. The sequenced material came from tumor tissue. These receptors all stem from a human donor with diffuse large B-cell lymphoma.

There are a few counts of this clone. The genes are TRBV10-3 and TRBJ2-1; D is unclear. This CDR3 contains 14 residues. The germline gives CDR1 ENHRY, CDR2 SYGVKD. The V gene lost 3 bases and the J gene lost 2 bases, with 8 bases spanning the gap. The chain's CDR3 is CAISDWGAYNEQFF. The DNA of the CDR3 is TGTGCCATCAGTGATTGGGGTGCCTACAATGAGCAGTTCTTC.

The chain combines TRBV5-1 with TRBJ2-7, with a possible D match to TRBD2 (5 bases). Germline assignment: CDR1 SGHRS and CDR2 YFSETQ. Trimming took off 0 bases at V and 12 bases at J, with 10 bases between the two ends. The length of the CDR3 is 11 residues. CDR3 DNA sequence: TGCGCCAGCAGCTTGGGTCCGGGATGGTACTTC. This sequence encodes CASSLGPGWYF.

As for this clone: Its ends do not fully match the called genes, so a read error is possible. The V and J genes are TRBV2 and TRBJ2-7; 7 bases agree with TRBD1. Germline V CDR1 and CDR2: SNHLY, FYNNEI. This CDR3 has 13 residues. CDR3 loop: CASSPTGSYKQYF. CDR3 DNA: TGTGCCAGCTCGCCGACAGGGAGCTACAAGCAGTACTTC.

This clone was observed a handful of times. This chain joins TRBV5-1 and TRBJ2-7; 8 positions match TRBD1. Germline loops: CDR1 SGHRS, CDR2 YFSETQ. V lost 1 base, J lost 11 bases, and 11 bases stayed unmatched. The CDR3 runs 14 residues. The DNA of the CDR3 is TGCGCCAGCAGCTTGCCGACTCGGACAGGGCGGGAGTACTTC. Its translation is CASSLPTRTGREYF.

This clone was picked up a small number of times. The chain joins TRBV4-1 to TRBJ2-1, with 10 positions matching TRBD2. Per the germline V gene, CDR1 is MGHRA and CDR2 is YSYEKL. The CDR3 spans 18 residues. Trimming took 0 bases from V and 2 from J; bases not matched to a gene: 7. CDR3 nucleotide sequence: TGCGCCAGCAGCCAAGATCCCCTAGCGGGAGTTCCCTACAATGAGCAGTTCTTC. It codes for CASSQDPLAGVPYNEQFF.

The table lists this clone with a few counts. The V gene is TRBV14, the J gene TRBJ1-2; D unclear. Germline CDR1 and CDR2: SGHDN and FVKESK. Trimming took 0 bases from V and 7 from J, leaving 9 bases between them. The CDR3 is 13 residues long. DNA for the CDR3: TGTGCCAGCAGCCAAGATCCCCTGGGTGGCTACACCTTC. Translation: CASSQDPLGGYTF.

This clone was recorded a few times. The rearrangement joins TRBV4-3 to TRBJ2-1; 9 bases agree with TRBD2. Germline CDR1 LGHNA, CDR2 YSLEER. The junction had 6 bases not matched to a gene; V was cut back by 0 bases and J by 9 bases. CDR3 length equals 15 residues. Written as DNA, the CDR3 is TGCGCCAGCAGCCAAGAGGTAGCGGGGGAGGCTGAGCAGTTCTTC. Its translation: CASSQEVAGEAEQFF.

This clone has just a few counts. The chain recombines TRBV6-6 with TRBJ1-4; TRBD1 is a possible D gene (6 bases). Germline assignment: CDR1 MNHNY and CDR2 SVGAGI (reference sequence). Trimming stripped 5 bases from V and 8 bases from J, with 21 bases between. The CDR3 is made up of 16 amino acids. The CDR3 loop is CASSTPKQGGREKLFF. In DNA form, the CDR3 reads TGTGCCAGCAGTACACCTAAACAGGGAGGACGAGAAAAACTGTTTTTT.

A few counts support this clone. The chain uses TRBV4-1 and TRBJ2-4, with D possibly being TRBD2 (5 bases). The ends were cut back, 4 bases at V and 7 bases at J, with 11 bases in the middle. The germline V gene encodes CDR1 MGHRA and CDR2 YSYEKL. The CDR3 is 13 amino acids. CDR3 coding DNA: TGCGCCAGCAGCCTCGATTTAGCGAACATTCAGTACTTC. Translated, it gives CASSLDLANIQYF.

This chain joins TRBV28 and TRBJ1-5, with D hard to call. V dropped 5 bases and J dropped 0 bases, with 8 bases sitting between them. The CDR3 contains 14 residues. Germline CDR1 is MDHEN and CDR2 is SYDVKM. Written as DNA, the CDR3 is TGTGCCAGCAGTGCAGCACATAGCAATCAGCCCCAGCATTTT. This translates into CASSAAHSNQPQHF. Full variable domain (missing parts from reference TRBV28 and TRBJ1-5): DVKVTQSSRYLVKRTGEKVFLECVQDMDHENMFWYRQDPGLGLRLIYFSYDVKMKEKGDIPEGYSVSREKKERFSLILESASTNQTSMYLCASSAAHSNQPQHFGDGTRLSIL.

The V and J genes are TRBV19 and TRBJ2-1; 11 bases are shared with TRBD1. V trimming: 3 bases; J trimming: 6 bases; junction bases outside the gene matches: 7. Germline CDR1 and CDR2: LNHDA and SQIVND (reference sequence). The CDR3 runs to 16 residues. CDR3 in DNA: TGTGCCAGTAGTATTTTTTTGGGGACAGGGGGCAATGAGCAGTTCTTC. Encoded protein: CASSIFLGTGGNEQFF.

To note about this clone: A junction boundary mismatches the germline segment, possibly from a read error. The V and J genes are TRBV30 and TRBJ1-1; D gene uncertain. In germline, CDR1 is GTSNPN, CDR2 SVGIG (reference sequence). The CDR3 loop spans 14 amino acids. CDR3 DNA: TGTACCTGGAGTTTCCGGGCCCTGGTCCGCGAAGCTTTCTTT. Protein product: CTWSFRALVREAFF.

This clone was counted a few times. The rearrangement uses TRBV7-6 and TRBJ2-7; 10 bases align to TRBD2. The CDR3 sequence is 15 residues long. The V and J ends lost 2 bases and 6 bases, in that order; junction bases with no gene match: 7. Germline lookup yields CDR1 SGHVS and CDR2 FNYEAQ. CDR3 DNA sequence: TGTGCCAGCAGCTTAAGTAGCGGGAGGTTCGTCGAGCAGTACTTC. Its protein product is CASSLSSGRFVEQYF.

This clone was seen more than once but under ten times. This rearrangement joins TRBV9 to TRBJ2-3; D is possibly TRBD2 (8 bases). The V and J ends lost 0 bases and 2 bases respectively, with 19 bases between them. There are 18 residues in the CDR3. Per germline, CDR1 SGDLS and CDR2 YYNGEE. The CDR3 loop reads CASSVATGTAGVTDTQYF. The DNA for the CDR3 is TGTGCCAGCAGCGTAGCTACGGGGACAGCGGGGGTCACAGATACGCAGTATTTT.

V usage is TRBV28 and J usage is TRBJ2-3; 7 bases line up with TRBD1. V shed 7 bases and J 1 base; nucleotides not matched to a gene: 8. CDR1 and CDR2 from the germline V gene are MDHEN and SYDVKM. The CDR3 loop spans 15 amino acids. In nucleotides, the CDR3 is TGTGCCAGCATACAATCGACAGGGCGCACAGATACGCAGTATTTT. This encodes CASIQSTGRTDTQYF.